Here is one T cell receptor (beta chain) with its context. TCRdb used MiXCR to reprocess the 5' RACE reads, holding one entry per CDR3 protein. Seen here are 350,000 to 500,000 distinct CDR3 sequences, roughly 18% observed once, and the top ten hold 20% to 25%. This record comes from a study of T-cell memory formation after mild COVID-19. The trim removed 7 bases at V and 2 bases at J, leaving 8 bases unmatched. Germline-derived CDR1 and CDR2 are MNHEY and SVGEGT. There are 14 residues in the CDR3. The TCR sequence derives from a man between 18 and 35 years old who had mild COVID-19 (a few samples of this study predate the infection). Cell type and time point are not known. The J gene is TRBJ2-7, the V gene TRBV6-2 or TRBV6-3, with 7 bases fitting TRBD1. Sequencing was carried out using PBMCs or a T cell subset sorted from them (not recorded which). CDR3 residues: CASTKETGTYEQYV. In DNA form, the CDR3 reads TGTGCCAGCACCAAGGAGACAGGGACCTACGAGCAGTACGTC.